The 14 T cell receptor beta chains below come from one sample, sequenced in a study of T-cell memory formation after mild COVID-19. TCRdb reprocessed the 5' RACE reads with MiXCR, giving one entry per CDR3 protein. The sample includes about 200,000 distinct CDR3 sequences, around 16% of them seen just once. The specimen was PBMCs or a T cell subset sorted from them (not recorded which). The receptor set was obtained from an adult woman who had mild COVID-19 (a few samples of this study predate the infection). Cell type and time point are not known.

This clonotype is a singleton in its sample. The rearrangement joins TRBV20-1 to TRBJ1-5; 8 bases are shared with TRBD1. From germline, CDR1 is DFQATT and CDR2 SNEGSKA (reference sequence). The CDR3 sequence is 12 residues long. V gave up 6 bases and J gave up 7 bases; unmatched junction bases: 5. The CDR3 coding sequence is TGCAGTGCAAGACAGGGGATGCAGCCCCAGCATTTT. Residues: CSARQGMQPQHF.

V is TRBV12-3 or TRBV12-4 and J is TRBJ2-1; no clear D gene. Trimming took off 1 base at V and 12 bases at J, with 7 bases between the two ends. This CDR3 contains 11 residues. For the CDR3, the DNA is TGTGCCAGCAGTTTAGACTGGGTGCAGTTCTTC. Amino acid sequence: CASSLDWVQFF.

The J gene is TRBJ2-3, the V gene TRBV7-8; 11 positions match TRBD2. Germline-derived CDR1 and CDR2 are SGHVS and FQNEAQ. The CDR3 is 16 residues long. The trim removed 5 bases at V and 3 bases at J, leaving 7 bases unmatched. CDR3 in DNA: TGTGCCAGCAGCGGCCTGGGACTAGCGGCAACAGATACGCAGTATTTT. It yields the protein CASSGLGLAATDTQYF.

V and J are TRBV7-3 and TRBJ2-1; 9 bases are shared with TRBD2. Per the germline V gene, CDR1 is SGHTA and CDR2 is FQGTGA. With 5 bases clipped from V and 6 bases from J, the junction kept 8 bases outside the gene matches. The CDR3 is 15 amino acids. CDR3 residues: CASSPIAGDFNEQFF. Written as DNA, the CDR3 is TGTGCCAGCAGCCCTATAGCGGGAGATTTCAATGAGCAGTTCTTC. Combining the CDR3 with reference TRBV7-3 and TRBJ2-1 gives the whole variable domain GAGVSQTPSNKVTEKGKYVELRCDPISGHTALYWYRQSLGQGPEFLIYFQGTGAADDSGLPNDRFFAVRPEGSVSTLKIQRTERGDSAVYLCASSPIAGDFNEQFFGPGTRLTVL.

This clonotype was seen repeatedly, ten times or more. J is TRBJ2-7 and V is TRBV29-1; 9 bases fit TRBD1. V trimming: 3 bases; J trimming: 4 bases; junction bases outside the gene matches: 10. The CDR3 covers 15 residues. Germline V gives CDR1 SQVTM, CDR2 ANQGSEA. Here the CDR3 reads CSVELRSGTGYEQYF. The CDR3 DNA reads TGCAGCGTTGAGCTCCGATCCGGGACAGGGTACGAGCAGTACTTC.

This clonotype came up a few times. The chain has TRBV6-4 and TRBJ2-1, with D unresolved. This CDR3 spans 12 amino acids. V dropped 11 bases and J dropped 0 bases, with 8 bases sitting between them. Germline CDR1 is MRHNA and CDR2 is SNTAGT. In DNA form, the CDR3 reads TGTGCCGGACCCGACTCCTACAATGAGCAGTTCTTC. Protein product: CAGPDSYNEQFF.

This rearrangement joins TRBV7-9 to TRBJ2-7; 8 nucleotides agree with TRBD2. The CDR3 has 14 residues. Trimming at V came to 6 bases and at J to 3 bases, leaving 7 bases not matched to a gene. Germline V lookup: CDR1 SEHNR, CDR2 FQNEAQ (reference sequence). The CDR3 loop is CASSPLSGSYEQYF. CDR3 sequence (DNA): TGTGCCAGCAGTCCTTTGAGCGGGAGCTACGAGCAGTACTTC.

This clonotype has at least ten counts. The DNA for the CDR3 is TGTGCCAGCAGCTTTAGCGGGAGCACAGATACGCAGTATTTT. It is translated as CASSFSGSTDTQYF. The rearrangement joins TRBV12-3 or TRBV12-4 to TRBJ2-3, with 7 bases lining up with TRBD2. The CDR3 has 14 residues. Losses at the gene ends were 6 bases for V and 0 bases for J; bases not matched to a gene: 3.

As DNA, the CDR3 is TGTGCCAGCAGCGCGGGACTTGGGTTTCTGTACATTCAGTACTTC. This translates into CASSAGLGFLYIQYF. The V call is TRBV2, the J call TRBJ2-4, with a tentative D call TRBD2 (6 bases). The CDR3 is made up of 15 amino acids. Germline V lookup: CDR1 SNHLY, CDR2 FYNNEI. The ends were cut back, 6 bases at V and 8 bases at J, with 20 bases in the middle.

This clonotype occurred many times. V gene TRBV6-1 combines with J gene TRBJ2-5, with D unresolved. This CDR3 has 15 residues. In germline, CDR1 is MNHNS, CDR2 SASEGT. V was trimmed by 1 base and J by 4 bases, leaving 13 bases between them. CDR3 in DNA: TGTGCCAGCAGTGAAGTGTGGCAGATGCGAGAGACCCAGTACTTC. Translated, it gives CASSEVWQMRETQYF.

This clonotype showed up just a few times. The rearrangement uses TRBV30 and TRBJ2-7, with a possible D match to TRBD1 (6 bases). Trimming stripped 4 bases from V and 0 bases from J, with 13 bases between. The CDR3 sequence is 14 residues long. CDR1 GTSNPN and CDR2 SVGIG come from the germline V gene (reference sequence). Here the CDR3 reads CAWTAQGFSYEQYF. As DNA, the CDR3 is TGTGCCTGGACAGCACAGGGTTTCTCCTACGAGCAGTACTTC.

This clonotype turned up a few times. This rearrangement joins TRBV20-1 to TRBJ1-1; the D is unclear. Germline V CDR1 and CDR2: DFQATT, SNEGSKA (reference sequence). This CDR3 has 14 amino acids. For the CDR3, the DNA is TGCAGCGCCTCATCCGACTCAACTCTCACTGAAGCTTTCTTT. This translates into CSASSDSTLTEAFF.

This clonotype was seen more than once but under ten times. The V and J genes are TRBV5-5 and TRBJ1-4; possibly TRBD1 for D (6 bases). Trimming removed 2 bases at V and 8 bases at J, with 16 bases between. CDR1 and CDR2 (germline): SGHKS, YYEKEE (reference sequence). The CDR3 consists of 15 residues. The CDR3 coding sequence is TGTGCCAGCAGCTTCGGGGGGCCGGAGCGGGAAAAACTGTTTTTT. Translation: CASSFGGPEREKLFF. Full variable domain (missing parts from reference TRBV5-5 and TRBJ1-4): DAGVTQSPTHLIKTRGQQVTLRCSPISGHKSVSWYQQVLGQGPQFIFQYYEKEERGRGNFPDRFSARQFPNYSSELNVNALLLGDSALYLCASSFGGPEREKLFFGSGTQLSVL.

In this sample, this clonotype turned up many times. The rearrangement joins TRBV7-8 to TRBJ2-4, with 11 bases aligning to TRBD1. Germline CDR1 and CDR2: SGHVS and FQNEAQ. Unmatched junction bases numbered 2, after V lost 3 bases and J lost 7 bases. The CDR3 totals 14 residues. CDR3 DNA sequence: TGTGCCAGCAGCTTCGGGACAGGGGGGAACATTCAGTACTTC. Translating it yields CASSFGTGGNIQYF.